This T cell receptor beta chain was documented in a study of control samples from healthy donors and cancer patients. Produced via immunoSEQ multiplex PCR; TCRdb's table is partial and in-frame only. The table includes under 150,000 clones, under 90% detected once. Germline loops: CDR1 SGDLS, CDR2 YYNGEE. The V end was cut by 0 bases, the J end by 2 bases, with 18 bases between. The CDR3 covers 18 residues. The gene calls are TRBV9 and TRBJ2-1; tentatively, D is TRBD2 (7 bases). The sample was PBMCs. The origin of this receptor is a man aged 50-59 years with head and neck cancer. The CDR3 DNA follows: TGTGCCAGCAGCGTAGCCCCCTGGGGGGGGCTTCCCTACAATGAGCAGTTCTTC. Translating gives CASSVAPWGGLPYNEQFF.